The 30 T cell receptor beta chains presented below share a single source sample, sequenced in a study of T-cell reconstitution after alpha-beta-depleted transplantation in children. Preparation of the TCRbeta library involved a method that used unique molecular identifiers. MiXCR, run by TCRdb on the PCR reads, gives a single entry per CDR3 protein. There are more than 400,000 distinct CDR3 sequences in the sample; roughly an eighth occur only once, and approximately 14% lies in the top ten. Sequenced material: PBMCs, mostly from graft donor cells, taken 180 days after TCRalphabeta/CD19-depleted stem cell transplant. The receptors were sampled from a female patient aged 2-9 years who had a stem cell transplant for aplastic anemia, so the T cells may come from the graft donor.

This clonotype was found a few times. V gene TRBV29-1 combines with J gene TRBJ1-1, with 9 bases that match TRBD1. In germline, CDR1 is SQVTM, CDR2 ANQGSEA. This CDR3 has 14 amino acids. The V and J ends lost 6 bases and 5 bases, in that order; junction bases with no gene match: 10. For the CDR3, the DNA is TGCAGCGTCTCTAAGACAGGGGGATTAACTGAAGCTTTCTTT. Protein product: CSVSKTGGLTEAFF.

J is TRBJ1-5 and V is TRBV6-1; 9 bases are shared with TRBD1. Germline loops: CDR1 MNHNS, CDR2 SASEGT. With V trimmed by 8 bases and J by 6 bases, 11 bases remained unmatched. This CDR3 is 15 amino acids long. CDR3 nucleotides: TGTGCCAGCGGCCGGTGGGACAGGGCAAGTCAGCCCCAGCATTTT. Amino acid sequence: CASGRWDRASQPQHF.

In its sample, this clonotype was seen a few times. V is TRBV6-2 or TRBV6-3 and J is TRBJ2-1; 10 bases match TRBD1. The CDR3 loop spans 15 amino acids. Germline CDR1 and CDR2: MNHEY and SVGEGT. J lost 8 bases, V lost 2 bases, and 6 bases had no gene match. The CDR3 loop reads CASSYRQGAIDEQFF. In DNA form, the CDR3 reads TGTGCCAGCAGTTACAGACAGGGGGCTATCGATGAGCAGTTCTTC.

The chain joins TRBV29-1 to TRBJ2-7; the D gene could be TRBD1 or TRBD2 (5 bases each). Deletions cut 6 bases from V and 3 bases from J, with 12 bases between. This CDR3 is 12 amino acids long. Germline V gene sequence: CDR1 SQVTM, CDR2 ANQGSEA. CDR3 protein: CSVGDTDYEQYF. The CDR3, as DNA: TGCAGCGTGGGGGATACAGACTACGAGCAGTACTTC.

The J gene is TRBJ2-3, the V gene TRBV6-1; 10 nucleotides match TRBD1. J gave up 4 bases and V 6 bases, and 7 bases lay outside the gene matches. Germline CDR1 is MNHNS and CDR2 is SASEGT. The CDR3 totals 15 residues. CDR3 sequence reads: CASSRQGAFADTQYF. CDR3 nucleotides: TGTGCCAGCAGCCGACAGGGGGCTTTTGCAGATACGCAGTATTTT.

This clonotype was seen a handful of times. The V gene is TRBV20-1, the J gene TRBJ1-6; 10 bases align to TRBD1. J gave up 10 bases and V 3 bases, and 6 bases lay outside the gene matches. Germline V gene lookup returns CDR1 DFQATT and CDR2 SNEGSKA (reference sequence). CDR3 size: 14 residues. Here the CDR3 DNA reads TGCAGTGCTAGTTGGACAGGGGGAGGATCACCCCTCCACTTT. The encoded protein is CSASWTGGGSPLHF.

V is TRBV20-1 and J is TRBJ1-5, with 9 bases aligning to TRBD1. CDR1 and CDR2 (germline): DFQATT, SNEGSKA (reference sequence). Losses at the gene ends were 7 bases for V and 5 bases for J; bases not matched to a gene: 9. The CDR3 has 14 amino acids. CDR3 DNA sequence: TGCAGTGGCATCGACAGGGGGGTCTATCAGCCCCAGCATTTT. This gives the protein CSGIDRGVYQPQHF.

The chain employs TRBV4-1 and TRBJ2-5; TRBD2 agrees at 10 bases. Germline V gene lookup returns CDR1 MGHRA and CDR2 YSYEKL. The length of the CDR3 is 16 residues. Trimming removed 4 bases from V and 5 bases from J; junction bases left unmatched: 10. The CDR3 loop reads CASSPRERAGGETQYF. In DNA, the CDR3 is TGCGCCAGCAGCCCCCGCGAGCGAGCGGGAGGGGAGACCCAGTACTTC.

This sequence joins TRBV27 and TRBJ1-6; D gene unclear. The CDR3 extends over 12 amino acids. Looked up from germline, CDR1 is MNHEY and CDR2 is SMNVEV (reference sequence). V was shortened by 3 bases and J by 6 bases, with 3 bases between the two germline ends. The CDR3 DNA is TGTGCCAGCAGTTTGGTTAATTCACCCCTCCACTTT. Protein product: CASSLVNSPLHF.

The rearrangement uses TRBV29-1 and TRBJ2-2; 9 bases map to TRBD2. The CDR3 sequence is 15 residues long. The germline gives CDR1 SQVTM, CDR2 ANQGSEA. J lost 4 bases, V lost 3 bases, and 6 bases had no gene match. DNA of the CDR3: TGCAGCGTTGAGGGCGGGAGGGCGGCCACCGGGGAGCTGTTTTTT. It is translated as CSVEGGRAATGELFF.

This chain links TRBV19 with TRBJ2-4; 10 bases map to TRBD2. V gave up 1 base and J gave up 5 bases; unmatched junction bases: 14. CDR3 length equals 19 residues. Germline CDR1 LNHDA, CDR2 SQIVND (reference sequence). The CDR3 region is CASSIVFRALTSGQNIQYF. In DNA form, the CDR3 reads TGTGCCAGTAGTATAGTATTTAGGGCCCTGACTAGCGGGCAAAACATTCAGTACTTC.

In its sample, this clonotype was seen many times. The rearrangement uses TRBV5-1 and TRBJ2-3; TRBD2 matches at 12 bases. The CDR3 is 16 amino acids. The J segment lost 0 bases and the V segment lost 5 bases, leaving 4 bases of the junction unmatched. Germline V gives CDR1 SGHRS, CDR2 YFSETQ. The CDR3, as DNA: TGCGCCAGCAGGGCCGGGACTAGCGGGAGCACAGATACGCAGTATTTT. This gives the protein CASRAGTSGSTDTQYF.

This clonotype was detected a few times. The chain has TRBV7-9 and TRBJ1-1; the D is unclear. V gave up 1 base and J gave up 2 bases, with 11 bases separating them. CDR1 SEHNR and CDR2 FQNEAQ come from the germline V gene (reference sequence). The CDR3 consists of 15 residues. The CDR3 DNA sequence: TGTGCCAGCAGCTTAGAGCCGGGTCGAAACACTGAAGCTTTCTTT. This encodes CASSLEPGRNTEAFF.

The chain has TRBV2 and TRBJ2-2; D unclear. The germline gives CDR1 SNHLY, CDR2 FYNNEI. The CDR3 consists of 14 residues. V lost 6 bases, J lost 6 bases, and 14 bases lay in between. The DNA of the CDR3 is TGTGCCAGCAGCCCTTTTCCAGGTTCCGGGGAGCTGTTTTTT. It codes for CASSPFPGSGELFF.

This clonotype came up a few times. A read error may account for a junction end that differs from germline. V is TRBV12-3 or TRBV12-4 and J is TRBJ1-2; 10 bases agree with TRBD1. The length of the CDR3 is 14 residues. The DNA of the CDR3 is TGTGCCAGCAGCCCCGACAGGGGGCTGGGTGGCTATACCTTC. Residues: CASSPDRGLGGYTF.

This clonotype has a handful of counts. The chain carries TRBV20-1 and TRBJ2-2; D gene ambiguous. CDR1 and CDR2 from the germline V gene are DFQATT and SNEGSKA (reference sequence). With 5 bases removed from V and 1 base from J, the gap between germline ends came to 14 bases. This CDR3 has 15 amino acids. The CDR3 DNA reads TGCAGTGCTCGACCCCCGGCAGGGAACACCGGGGAGCTGTTTTTT. It is translated as CSARPPAGNTGELFF.

This clonotype was counted a few times. The chain joins TRBV19 to TRBJ2-1; 8 nucleotides line up with TRBD2. The CDR3 sequence is 14 residues long. Germline assignment: CDR1 LNHDA and CDR2 SQIVND (reference sequence). Losses at the gene ends were 7 bases for V and 8 bases for J; bases not matched to a gene: 10. The CDR3: CASKSGTRVDEQFF. Here the CDR3 DNA reads TGTGCCAGTAAGTCCGGGACTAGGGTCGATGAGCAGTTCTTC.

This clonotype was detected only a few times. The rearrangement joins TRBV18 to TRBJ2-5, with D uncertain. The CDR3 extends over 12 amino acids. Germline lookup yields CDR1 KGHSH and CDR2 LQKENI. V was pared by 1 base and J by 5 bases, with 5 bases between. The CDR3 spells CASSPRLETQYF. In DNA form, the CDR3 reads TGTGCCAGCTCACCACGCCTTGAGACCCAGTACTTC.

There are many counts of this clonotype. The V gene is TRBV7-9, the J gene TRBJ2-2; no clear D gene. CDR3 length: 10 amino acids. V shed 6 bases and J shed 5 bases, with 1 base lying between them. Germline lookup yields CDR1 SEHNR and CDR2 FQNEAQ (reference sequence). The CDR3 DNA reads TGTGCCAGCAGGACCGGGGAGCTGTTTTTT. This codes for CASRTGELFF.

This clonotype was counted ten times or more. The chain couples TRBV6-2 or TRBV6-3 to TRBJ1-4; the D is unclear. This CDR3 has 16 residues. V gave up 2 bases and J gave up 4 bases, with 14 bases separating them. CDR1 is MNHEY and CDR2 is SVGEGT in the germline V gene. In nucleotides, the CDR3 is TGTGCCAGCAGTTACAGGCTTTCAGCAATTAATGAAAAACTGTTTTTT. It codes for CASSYRLSAINEKLFF.

Only a few counts were recorded for this clonotype. A read error may produce the germline difference seen at one junction end. The J gene is TRBJ2-2, the V gene TRBV12-3 or TRBV12-4; TRBD2 aligns across 8 bases. The length of the CDR3 is 14 residues. The CDR3 region has the DNA TGTGCCAGCAGTATAGCGGGGACCACCGGGGAGCTGTTTTTT. This translates into CASSIAGTTGELFF.

In this sample, this clonotype turned up many times. The rearrangement links TRBV7-2 to TRBJ1-1; D is possibly TRBD1 (5 bases). Trimming cost V 3 bases and J 0 bases, with 14 bases left between them. The V gene's germline CDR1 is SGHTA and CDR2 FQGNSA. CDR3 length equals 16 residues. The CDR3 sequence is CASSFRSTAMNTEAFF. In DNA, the CDR3 is TGTGCCAGCAGCTTTCGGTCGACAGCAATGAACACTGAAGCTTTCTTT. Together with reference TRBV7-2 and TRBJ1-1, the CDR3 gives the full variable domain: GAGVSQSPSNKVTEKGKDVELRCDPISGHTALYWYRQSLGQGLEFLIYFQGNSAPDKSGLPSDRFSAERTGGSVSTLTIQRTQQEDSAVYLCASSFRSTAMNTEAFFGQGTRLTVV.

Notes on this clonotype: It may be a read error: a sequence one base away is much more abundant. CDR3 loop: CASSLRASGTYGYTF. The DNA of the CDR3 is TGTGCCAGCAGCTTGCGGGCTTCGGGAACCTATGGCTACACCTTC. This chain connects TRBV7-2 to TRBJ1-2; unclear D gene. V lost 3 bases to trimming and J lost 4 bases, with 15 bases between them. CDR3 length equals 15 residues. Germline-derived CDR1 and CDR2 are SGHTA and FQGNSA.

This rearrangement joins TRBV12-3 or TRBV12-4 to TRBJ2-7; no reliable D call. The CDR3 runs to 12 residues. Trimming left V 5 bases short and J 6 bases short, with 11 bases between. The CDR3 DNA reads as TGTGCCAGCAGTCCGCACAATTTCGAGCAGTACTTC. The encoded protein is CASSPHNFEQYF.

There are many counts of this clonotype. The chain combines TRBV11-2 with TRBJ1-1; D may be TRBD1 (6 bases). V lost 5 bases and J lost 0, with 13 bases in between. Per germline, CDR1 SGHAT and CDR2 FQNNGV. This CDR3 spans 15 amino acids. In DNA, the CDR3 is TGTGCCAGCAGCGCTAGACAGGTCATGAACACTGAAGCTTTCTTT. Translated: CASSARQVMNTEAFF.

This clonotype has a count of ten or more. The chain combines TRBV7-2 with TRBJ2-2; tentative D call: TRBD1 (5 bases). Germline CDR1 SGHTA, CDR2 FQGNSA. This CDR3 is 13 amino acids long. Trimming stripped 5 bases from V and 6 bases from J, with 10 bases between. The CDR3 sequence is CASSPRGPGELFF. The DNA of the CDR3 is TGTGCCAGCAGCCCTAGGGGTCCCGGGGAGCTGTTTTTT.

The chain links TRBV3-1 to TRBJ2-1; tentatively, D is TRBD1 or TRBD2 (5 bases each). Trimming stripped 1 base from V and 4 bases from J, with 14 bases between. CDR1 is LGHDT, CDR2 YNNKEL, per germline (reference sequence). This CDR3 contains 16 residues. The CDR3 protein is CASSQVRDQLYNEQFF. The CDR3 nucleotides read TGTGCCAGCAGCCAAGTCCGGGACCAGCTGTACAATGAGCAGTTCTTC.

In this sample, this clonotype turned up a few times. The chain carries TRBV5-1 and TRBJ2-1; a possible D gene is TRBD1 (6 bases). Trimming removed 0 bases at V and 4 bases at J, with 11 bases between. Germline CDR1 reads SGHRS; CDR2 reads YFSETQ. The CDR3 covers 15 residues. CDR3 bases: TGCGCCAGCAGCTTGGCCTCGGACAGATACAATGAGCAGTTCTTC. Amino acids: CASSLASDRYNEQFF.

This clonotype has only a few counts. This chain connects TRBV14 to TRBJ2-1; either TRBD1 or TRBD2 may supply D (5 bases each). CDR1 is SGHDN and CDR2 is FVKESK in the germline V gene. Between the trimmed V and J ends, which lost 0 bases and 2 bases, there was a span of 14 bases. The CDR3 runs 17 residues. The CDR3 loop is CASSQEGSQGAYNEQFF. In DNA, the CDR3 is TGTGCCAGCAGCCAAGAAGGTTCGCAGGGAGCCTACAATGAGCAGTTCTTC. The whole variable domain, remainder taken from reference TRBV14 and TRBJ2-1, is EAGVTQFPSHSVIEKGQTVTLRCDPISGHDNLYWYRRVMGKEIKFLLHFVKESKQDESGMPNNRFLAERTGGTYSTLKVQPAELEDSGVYFCASSQEGSQGAYNEQFFGPGTRLTVL.

The chain links TRBV29-1 to TRBJ2-5; the D gene is possibly TRBD2 (7 bases). Trimming took 4 bases from V and 4 from J, leaving 10 bases between them. This CDR3 contains 12 residues. Germline V gene data show CDR1 as SQVTM and CDR2 as ANQGSEA. The CDR3 DNA sequence: TGCAGCGTTGCTAGGGGGGGAGAGACCCAGTACTTC. Translation gives CSVARGGETQYF.